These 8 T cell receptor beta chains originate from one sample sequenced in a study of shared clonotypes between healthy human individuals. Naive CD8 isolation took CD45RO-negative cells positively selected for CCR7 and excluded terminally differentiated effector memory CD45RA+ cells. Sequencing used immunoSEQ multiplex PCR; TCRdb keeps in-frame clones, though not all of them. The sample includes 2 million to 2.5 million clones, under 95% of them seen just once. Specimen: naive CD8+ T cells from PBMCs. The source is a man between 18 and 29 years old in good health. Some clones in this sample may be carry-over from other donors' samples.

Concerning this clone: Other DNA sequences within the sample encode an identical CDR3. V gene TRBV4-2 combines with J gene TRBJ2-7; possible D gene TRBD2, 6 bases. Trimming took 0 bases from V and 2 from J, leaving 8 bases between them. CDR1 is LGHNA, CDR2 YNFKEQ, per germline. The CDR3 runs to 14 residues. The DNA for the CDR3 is TGTGCCAGCAGCCAAGACGGCGGGACCTACGAGCAGTACTTC. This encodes CASSQDGGTYEQYF.

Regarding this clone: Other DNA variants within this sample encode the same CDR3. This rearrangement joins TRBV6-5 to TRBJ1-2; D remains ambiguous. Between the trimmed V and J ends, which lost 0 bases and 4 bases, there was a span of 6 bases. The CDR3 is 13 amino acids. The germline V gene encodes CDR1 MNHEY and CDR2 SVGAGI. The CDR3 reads CASSYSAGYGYTF. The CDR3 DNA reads TGTGCCAGCAGTTACTCGGCAGGCTATGGCTACACCTTC.

CDR3 coding DNA: TGTGCCATCAGTGAGCGGGGCGGCGGAGGCTACGAGCAGTACTTC. It translates to CAISERGGGGYEQYF. The J gene is TRBJ2-7, the V gene TRBV10-3; D could derive from TRBD1 or TRBD2 (5 bases each). V dropped 2 bases and J dropped 3 bases, with 14 bases sitting between them. Germline values: CDR1 ENHRY, CDR2 SYGVKD. This CDR3 has 15 amino acids.

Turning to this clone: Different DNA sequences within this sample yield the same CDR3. CDR3 region: CASSLASGAYEQYF. The CDR3, as DNA: TGCGCCAGCAGCTTGGCTAGCGGGGCCTACGAGCAGTACTTC. The V and J genes are TRBV5-1 and TRBJ2-7; 9 nucleotides agree with TRBD2. The germline CDR1 and CDR2 sequences are SGHRS and YFSETQ. J gave up 2 bases and V 0 bases, and 0 bases lay outside the gene matches. The CDR3 is 14 residues long.

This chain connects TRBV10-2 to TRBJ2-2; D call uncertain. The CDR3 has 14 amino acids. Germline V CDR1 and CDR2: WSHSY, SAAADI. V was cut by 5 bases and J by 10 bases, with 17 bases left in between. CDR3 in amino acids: CASSPRADLQELFF. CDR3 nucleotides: TGCGCCAGCAGTCCTCGGGCAGACCTTCAGGAGCTGTTTTTT.

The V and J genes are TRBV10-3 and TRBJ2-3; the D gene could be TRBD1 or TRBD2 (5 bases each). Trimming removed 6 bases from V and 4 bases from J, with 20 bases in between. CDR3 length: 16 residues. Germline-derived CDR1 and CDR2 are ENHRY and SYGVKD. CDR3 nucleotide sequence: TGTGCCATCAGAATAAGGGACCCCGACTCCTCAGATACGCAGTATTTT. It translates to CAIRIRDPDSSDTQYF.

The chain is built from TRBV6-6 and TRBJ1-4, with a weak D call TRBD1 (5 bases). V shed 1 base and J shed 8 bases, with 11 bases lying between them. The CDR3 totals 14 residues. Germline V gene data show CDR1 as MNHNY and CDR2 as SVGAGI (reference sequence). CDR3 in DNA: TGTGCCAGCAGTTACTGGGGGGATAGGGAAAAACTGTTTTTT. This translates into CASSYWGDREKLFF.

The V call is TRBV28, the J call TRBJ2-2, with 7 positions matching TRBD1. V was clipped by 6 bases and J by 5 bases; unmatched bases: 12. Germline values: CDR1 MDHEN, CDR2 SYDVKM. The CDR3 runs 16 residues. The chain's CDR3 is CASRGSRQGWTGELFF. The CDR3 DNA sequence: TGTGCCAGCAGGGGGTCGCGACAGGGCTGGACCGGGGAGCTGTTTTTT.